This T cell receptor (beta chain) appears in the sequencing data of a study of blood T cell repertoires in COVID-19. Study at large: Sites across the United States, Italy and Spain contributed samples from acute and convalescent COVID-19. T cells, B-cell-depleted T cells, or PBMCs provided the cDNA or gDNA that served as material.

Germline-derived CDR1 and CDR2 are MNHEY and SVGAGI. V gave up 7 bases and J gave up 2 bases, with 8 bases separating them. The CDR3 consists of 12 residues. Authors' processing steps: Estimated nucleated cell counts came from reference gene primer amplification. Clones were read by immunoSEQ multiplex PCR, and TCRdb kept only the in-frame ones, dropping some. Clone size and the V and J calls come from that table; the DNA yielded D and trimming. Of 75,000 to 100,000 clones in the sample, over 75% were seen once. V gene TRBV6-5 combines with J gene TRBJ2-5, with D maybe TRBD1 (6 bases). What was sequenced was peripheral blood. The clonotype originates from a human donor with acute or convalescent COVID-19. The donor label of this sample is uncertain. The CDR3 bases are TGTGCCAGCAAGGGACAACAAGAGACCCAGTACTTC. Translated, it gives CASKGQQETQYF.